Following are 32 T cell receptor beta chains from one sample sequenced in a study of blood T cells in healthy people across ages. Combining a sample-barcoded 5' primer with a J-beta primer mix, a second PCR ran for about 6 to 11 cycles. MiXCR, run by TCRdb on the 5' RACE reads, gives a single entry per CDR3 protein. The repertoire holds some 780,000 distinct CDR3 sequences, approximately 53% seen once, with under 30% in the top ten. Sequencing was carried out using blood. The source is a man aged 35 to 55 in good health.

For the CDR3, the DNA is TGTGCCAGCAGCCAGAAAACTGACAGGCTCACAGATACGCAGTATTTT. Its translation is CASSQKTDRLTDTQYF. The rearrangement joins TRBV3-1 to TRBJ2-3; perhaps TRBD1 as D (6 bases). Germline CDR1 is LGHDT and CDR2 is YNNKEL (reference sequence). This CDR3 has 16 amino acids. Trimming shortened V by 3 bases and J by 2 bases, and 15 bases separated the two germline ends.

On this clonotype itself: A clone one base away is much larger, so this may be a read error. The rearrangement links TRBV7-2 to TRBJ1-2; the match to TRBD1 covers 7 bases. This CDR3 contains 13 residues. Germline V gives CDR1 SGHTA, CDR2 FQGNSA. CDR3 protein: CASSLGQLYGCTF. In DNA, the CDR3 is TGTGCCAGCAGCTTGGGACAGCTCTATGGCTGCACCTTC. The full variable domain, rest sourced from reference TRBV7-2 and TRBJ1-2, is GAGVSQSPSNKVTEKGKDVELRCDPISGHTALYWYRQSLGQGLEFLIYFQGNSAPDKSGLPSDRFSAERTGGSVSTLTIQRTQQEDSAVYLCASSLGQLYGCTFGSGTRLTVV.

Note on this clonotype: A single base separates this from a much larger clone, so it may be a read error. The chain couples TRBV7-6 to TRBJ2-3; 10 bases are shared with TRBD2. V shed 4 bases and J 6 bases; nucleotides not matched to a gene: 10. The CDR3 spans 16 residues. CDR1 is SGHVS, CDR2 FNYEAQ, per germline. The CDR3 DNA is TGTGCCAGCAGCTCGATCGGACTAGCGGTGGTGGATACGCAGTATTTT. The encoded protein is CASSSIGLAVVDTQYF.

The chain is built from TRBV6-6 and TRBJ2-5; perhaps TRBD2 as D (5 bases). The germline gives CDR1 MNHNY, CDR2 SVGAGI (reference sequence). The ends were cut back, 6 bases at V and 6 bases at J, with 17 bases in the middle. This CDR3 is built from 14 residues. CDR3 sequence: CASSRRRGTQTQYF. The CDR3 DNA sequence: TGTGCCAGCAGCCGACGTCGGGGTACGCAGACCCAGTACTTC.

V and J are TRBV20-1 and TRBJ1-1; TRBD1 is a possible D gene (6 bases). Trimming shortened V by 3 bases and J by 3 bases, and 14 bases separated the two germline ends. Germline V gene data show CDR1 as DFQATT and CDR2 as SNEGSKA (reference sequence). The length of the CDR3 is 14 residues. CDR3 nucleotides: TGCAGTGCTAGGGAAGGGGGGCCTCACACTGAAGCTTTCTTT. Its protein is CSAREGGPHTEAFF.

Here the CDR3 DNA reads TGTGCCAGCAGCCAAGACGCTAGCGGGATCTATGAGCAGTTCTTC. The encoded protein is CASSQDASGIYEQFF. This chain joins TRBV3-1 and TRBJ2-1; TRBD2 matches 9 bases. Germline V gene lookup returns CDR1 LGHDT and CDR2 YNNKEL (reference sequence). This CDR3 region has 15 residues. With 0 bases clipped from V and 8 bases from J, the junction kept 5 bases outside the gene matches.

V is TRBV4-2 and J is TRBJ2-3, with a possible D match to TRBD2 (5 bases). There are 17 residues in the CDR3. Trimming removed 0 bases from V and 1 base from J, with 14 bases in between. Germline V lookup: CDR1 LGHNA, CDR2 YNFKEQ. The CDR3 spells CASSQEIPGAGTDTQYF. The CDR3 DNA reads as TGTGCCAGCAGCCAAGAGATCCCTGGAGCGGGCACAGATACGCAGTATTTT.

The chain recombines TRBV7-6 with TRBJ2-5; D uncertain. Per the germline V gene, CDR1 is SGHVS and CDR2 is FNYEAQ. This CDR3 is built from 14 residues. The ends were cut back, 2 bases at V and 1 base at J, with 8 bases in the middle. CDR3 sequence reads: CASSLKMAQETQYF. The CDR3 nucleotides read TGTGCCAGCAGCTTAAAAATGGCCCAAGAGACCCAGTACTTC.

This clonotype came up a few times. The rearrangement joins TRBV7-2 to TRBJ2-1, with 7 bases fitting TRBD1. CDR3 length equals 13 residues. The germline gives CDR1 SGHTA, CDR2 FQGNSA. The ends lost 1 base at V and 15 bases at J; junction bases unmatched: 9. As DNA, the CDR3 is TGTGCCAGCAGCTTAGTTGGGCAGGGGGTACGGTTCTTC. This encodes CASSLVGQGVRFF.

The chain recombines TRBV28 with TRBJ2-1; D gene unclear. The V and J ends lost 5 bases and 9 bases respectively, with 11 bases between them. The CDR3 is made up of 12 amino acids. Germline assignment: CDR1 MDHEN and CDR2 SYDVKM. The CDR3 region has the DNA TGTGCCAGCAGTGTTGGCCAAACTGAGCAGTTCTTC. It specifies CASSVGQTEQFF.

This chain connects TRBV7-2 to TRBJ1-4; weak D call: TRBD1 (6 bases). Between the trimmed V and J ends, which lost 5 bases and 6 bases, there was a span of 16 bases. The CDR3 loop spans 15 amino acids. In germline, CDR1 is SGHTA, CDR2 FQGNSA. Written as DNA, the CDR3 is TGTGCCAGCAGCCCTTTTGGGACATCGGATGAAAAACTGTTTTTT. It translates to CASSPFGTSDEKLFF.

There are a few counts of this clonotype. The chain links TRBV3-1 to TRBJ2-1; D gene ambiguous. The length of the CDR3 is 15 residues. Germline assignment: CDR1 LGHDT and CDR2 YNNKEL (reference sequence). Trimming took off 4 bases at V and 9 bases at J, with 19 bases between the two ends. For the CDR3, the DNA is TGTGCCAGCAGCCGCGGTGGCAGCGTTTCGAGTGAGCAGTTCTTC. It encodes CASSRGGSVSSEQFF.

The chain carries TRBV5-1 and TRBJ2-5; a weak D match, TRBD1 (6 bases). CDR1 and CDR2 from the germline V gene are SGHRS and YFSETQ. The CDR3 contains 16 residues. Trimming pared 0 bases from V and 5 bases from J, leaving 17 bases between. CDR3 sequence: CASSLAAARGRETQYF. In DNA, the CDR3 is TGCGCCAGCAGCTTGGCGGCCGCCAGGGGCCGTGAGACCCAGTACTTC.

The V gene is TRBV5-4, the J gene TRBJ2-4, with 7 positions matching TRBD1. V was clipped by 4 bases and J by 9 bases; unmatched bases: 13. CDR3 length: 15 residues. Per the germline V gene, CDR1 is SGHNT and CDR2 is YYREEE (reference sequence). The CDR3 DNA sequence: TGTGCCAGCAGCCCAACCGGCCGACAGGGTAGCATTCAGTACTTC. Translation gives CASSPTGRQGSIQYF.

This sequence joins TRBV18 and TRBJ2-3, with D perhaps matching TRBD2 (5 bases). Trimming took off 5 bases at V and 5 bases at J, with 14 bases between the two ends. The CDR3 sequence is 14 residues long. Looked up from germline, CDR1 is KGHSH and CDR2 is LQKENI. The CDR3 DNA reads TGTGCCAGCTCAGACGGGATTTCTGGAGATACGCAGTATTTT. As protein: CASSDGISGDTQYF. Looking up the rest from reference TRBV18 and TRBJ2-3 gives the full variable domain: NAGVMQNPRHLVRRRGQEARLRCSPMKGHSHVYWYRQLPEEGLKFMVYLQKENIIDESGMPKERFSAEFPKEGPSILRIQQVVRGDSAAYFCASSDGISGDTQYFGPGTRLTVL.

This CDR3 reads CASAGGSPYNEQFF. The DNA for the CDR3 is TGTGCCAGCGCGGGGGGTTCCCCCTACAATGAGCAGTTCTTC. The rearrangement joins TRBV7-9 to TRBJ2-1, with 8 bases matching TRBD2. Looked up from germline, CDR1 is SEHNR and CDR2 is FQNEAQ (reference sequence). The CDR3 is 14 amino acids. J gave up 2 bases and V 8 bases, and 5 bases lay outside the gene matches.

The chain employs TRBV6-2 or TRBV6-3 and TRBJ2-4; 9 bases match TRBD1. The assigned J gene may be wrong: the sequence end matches TRBJ2-7 better. CDR1 and CDR2 from the germline V gene are MNHEY and SVGEGT. The CDR3 consists of 13 residues. CDR3 DNA sequence: TGTGCCAGCAGCTCCGGGACAGGGAACGAGCAGTACTTC. Translation gives CASSSGTGNEQYF.

V is TRBV4-3 and J is TRBJ2-3; 8 bases match TRBD2. There are 15 residues in the CDR3. Trimming cost V 0 bases and J 6 bases; bases outside gene matches: 5. The germline gives CDR1 LGHNA, CDR2 YSLEER. The CDR3, as DNA: TGCGCCAGCAGCCAAGAGTCCCGCGGGGGGGATACGCAGTATTTT. Amino acid sequence: CASSQESRGGDTQYF.

This clonotype appeared a few times. The V call is TRBV20-1, the J call TRBJ2-1, with a weak D call TRBD1 (5 bases). This CDR3 contains 13 residues. V was trimmed by 6 bases and J by 0 bases, leaving 9 bases between them. Germline CDR1 and CDR2: DFQATT and SNEGSKA (reference sequence). The CDR3 DNA follows: TGCAGTGCCTACAGGAGCTCCTACAATGAGCAGTTCTTC. Translation: CSAYRSSYNEQFF.

V is TRBV6-5 and J is TRBJ2-5; D call uncertain. The CDR3 consists of 14 residues. CDR1 and CDR2 (germline): MNHEY, SVGAGI. With 2 bases removed from V and 1 base from J, the gap between germline ends came to 8 bases. The CDR3 here is CASSYGHSQETQYF. CDR3 sequence (DNA): TGTGCCAGCAGTTACGGGCATTCCCAAGAGACCCAGTACTTC.

The V call is TRBV20-1, the J call TRBJ1-1; 8 nucleotides match TRBD1. The CDR3 covers 15 residues. Germline V gene sequence: CDR1 DFQATT, CDR2 SNEGSKA (reference sequence). V shed 3 bases, J shed 3 bases, and the junction held 9 bases outside the gene matches. The DNA of the CDR3 is TGCAGTGCTAGTTGGACCCGGACAGGGTACACTGAAGCTTTCTTT. Amino acid sequence: CSASWTRTGYTEAFF.

V is TRBV9 and J is TRBJ2-5, with D unclear. In germline, CDR1 is SGDLS, CDR2 YYNGEE. There are 14 residues in the CDR3. The V end lost 0 bases, the J end lost 4 bases, and 10 bases lay between the germline ends. The chain's CDR3 is CASSVGVLPETQYF. The CDR3 DNA follows: TGTGCCAGCAGCGTAGGTGTTCTCCCAGAGACCCAGTACTTC. The whole variable domain, remainder taken from reference TRBV9 and TRBJ2-5, is DSGVTQTPKHLITATGQRVTLRCSPRSGDLSVYWYQQSLDQGLQFLIQYYNGEERAKGNILERFSAQQFPDLHSELNLSSLELGDSALYFCASSVGVLPETQYFGPGTRLLVL.

CDR3 nucleotides: TGTGCCAGCTGGGACAGGGTCGGTAGTGAGCAGTTCTTC. Its protein product is CASWDRVGSEQFF. The chain carries TRBV7-2 and TRBJ2-1; TRBD1 agrees at 9 bases. CDR1 SGHTA and CDR2 FQGNSA come from the germline V gene. This CDR3 spans 13 amino acids. V lost 8 bases to trimming and J lost 9 bases; unmatched junction nucleotides: 8.

This clonotype occurred a few times. The CDR3 DNA is TGTGCCAGCCGCGTTCCGGGAAAAGAGCAGTTCTTC. Its protein product is CASRVPGKEQFF. V usage is TRBV7-6 and J usage is TRBJ2-1; D is possibly TRBD2 (5 bases). Germline-derived CDR1 and CDR2 are SGHVS and FNYEAQ. V was cut by 8 bases and J by 10 bases, with 15 bases left in between. CDR3 length equals 12 residues.

This chain joins TRBV4-1 and TRBJ2-7; 9 bases align to TRBD2. The germline CDR1 and CDR2 sequences are MGHRA and YSYEKL. This CDR3 has 16 residues. J was trimmed by 3 bases and V by 0 bases; bases with no gene match: 6. This chain's CDR3 is CASSQDRGRANYEQYF. The CDR3 DNA reads as TGCGCCAGCAGCCAAGATCGCGGGAGGGCGAACTACGAGCAGTACTTC.

This clonotype was observed a few times. The CDR3 reads CASSWNFGTGGALNGANVLTF. The CDR3, as DNA: TGCGCCAGCAGCTGGAATTTCGGGACAGGGGGCGCTTTGAATGGGGCCAACGTCCTGACTTTC. The chain employs TRBV5-1 and TRBJ2-6, with TRBD1 matching over 12 bases. J lost 3 bases, V lost 3 bases, and 16 bases had no gene match. Germline loops: CDR1 SGHRS, CDR2 YFSETQ. The CDR3 is 21 residues long. Drawing the rest from reference TRBV5-1 and TRBJ2-6, the complete variable domain is KAGVTQTPRYLIKTRGQQVTLSCSPISGHRSVSWYQQTPGQGLQFLFEYFSETQRNKGNFPGRFSGRQFSNSRSEMNVSTLELGDSALYLCASSWNFGTGGALNGANVLTFGAGSRLTVL.

This clonotype was recorded once. The genes are TRBV29-1 and TRBJ1-5; the D is unclear. The CDR3 is 14 amino acids. Germline V gene sequence: CDR1 SQVTM, CDR2 ANQGSEA. Trimming took 5 bases from V and 0 from J, leaving 11 bases between them. DNA of the CDR3: TGCAGCGTTACCGTCAGTCATAGCAATCAGCCCCAGCATTTT. Translated: CSVTVSHSNQPQHF. Supplemented by reference TRBV29-1 and TRBJ1-5, the full variable domain reads SAVISQKPSRDICQRGTSLTIQCQVDSQVTMMFWYRQQPGQSLTLIATANQGSEATYESGFVIDKFPISRPNLTFSTLTVSNMSPEDSSIYLCSVTVSHSNQPQHFGDGTRLSIL.

J is TRBJ2-1 and V is TRBV4-1, with a possible D match to TRBD1 (5 bases). The V end lost 3 bases, the J end lost 11 bases, and 23 bases lay between the germline ends. The germline gives CDR1 MGHRA, CDR2 YSYEKL. This CDR3 contains 16 residues. As DNA, the CDR3 is TGCGCCAGCAGCCAGCACAGGCTCCTGGACGGGTATAAGCAGTTCTTC. Translating gives CASSQHRLLDGYKQFF.

The chain links TRBV6-1 to TRBJ1-5; D remains unclear. The V gene's germline CDR1 is MNHNS and CDR2 SASEGT. V was pared by 4 bases and J by 1 base, with 11 bases between. This CDR3 spans 15 amino acids. The CDR3 spells CASSAGILSNQPQHF. The CDR3 DNA sequence: TGTGCCAGCAGTGCAGGTATTTTGAGCAATCAGCCCCAGCATTTT.

The chain uses TRBV6-5 and TRBJ2-7; either TRBD1 or TRBD2 may fit D (5 bases each). The CDR3 sequence is 18 residues long. The V end was cut by 0 bases, the J end by 7 bases, with 25 bases between. CDR1 is MNHEY, CDR2 SVGAGI, per germline. CDR3 coding DNA: TGTGCCAGCAGTTACTCGCGGGTCGGGACCCCTGGCCGCGCTGAGCAGTACTTC. As protein: CASSYSRVGTPGRAEQYF.

This clonotype showed up many times. The chain is built from TRBV30 and TRBJ1-6; TRBD1 might be the D (6 bases). CDR3 length equals 15 residues. Trimming took off 2 bases at V and 0 bases at J, with 8 bases between the two ends. Germline lookup yields CDR1 GTSNPN and CDR2 SVGIG (reference sequence). CDR3 region: CAWSPGVSYNSPLHF. Written as DNA, the CDR3 is TGTGCCTGGAGTCCAGGGGTCTCCTATAATTCACCCCTCCACTTT. The whole variable domain, remainder taken from reference TRBV30 and TRBJ1-6, is SQTIHQWPATLVQPVGSPLSLECTVEGTSNPNLYWYRQAAGRGLQLLFYSVGIGQISSEVPQNLSASRPQDRQFILSSKKLLLSDSGFYLCAWSPGVSYNSPLHFGNGTRLTVT.

This clonotype was counted only a few times. The chain uses TRBV7-9 and TRBJ2-7; D not resolved. Germline V lookup: CDR1 SEHNR, CDR2 FQNEAQ (reference sequence). V shed 5 bases and J shed 7 bases, with 18 bases lying between them. CDR3 length equals 14 residues. The CDR3 loop reads CASSLMNSLGEQYF. The CDR3 DNA sequence: TGTGCCAGCAGCCTAATGAACAGTCTCGGGGAGCAGTACTTC. Together with reference TRBV7-9 and TRBJ2-7, the CDR3 gives the full variable domain: DTGVSQNPRHKITKRGQNVTFRCDPISEHNRLYWYRQTLGQGPEFLTYFQNEAQLEKSRLLSDRFSAERPKGSFSTLEIQRTEQGDSAMYLCASSLMNSLGEQYFGPGTRLTVT.